This T cell receptor (beta chain) derives from a study of T cell changes during pregnancy in multiple sclerosis (dated by TCRdb to between 2019 and 2020). About the investigation overall: The study examined how the T cell repertoire changed over the course of pregnancy in women with multiple sclerosis.

Library prep was done by the immunoSEQ multiplex PCR assay. TCRdb's version of the immuneACCESS table is confined to in-frame rearrangements and falls short of the full clone set. An unresolved V gene accounts for under half of the shortfall where checked; the remainder is of unknown origin. Present in this sample are about 40,000 clones, 80% to 90% of which were seen just once. Less than 1.5% of the sample goes to the ten largest clones. Regarding this clone: It has no known antigen specificity. Base qualities are missing; no much larger clone stands one base away.

The CDR3 runs 14 residues from the cysteine to the phenylalanine. The kept DNA is CDR3 alone, 42 bases in frame from the first base. V is reduced by 2 bases and J by 1 base, leaving a spacing of 11 bases between them. CDR1 and CDR2, looked up from the germline V gene (reference sequence), are GTSNPN and SVGIG. The sequence derives from a female donor with multiple sclerosis, enrolled in a pregnancy study. The chain was built from TRBV30 and TRBJ1-2, with a tentative D gene TRBD1 over 5 matching bases. The specimen was CD4+ T cells from peripheral blood mononuclear cells, collected before pregnancy. The DNA reads TGTGCCTGGAGTCTACGGGGGGGTAACTATGGCTACACCTTC. Translation gives CAWSLRGGNYGYTF. With the portions outside the CDR3 filled from the reference TRBV30 and TRBJ1-2 genes, the complete variable region becomes SQTIHQWPATLVQPVGSPLSLECTVEGTSNPNLYWYRQAAGRGLQLLFYSVGIGQISSEVPQNLSASRPQDRQFILSSKKLLLSDSGFYLCAWSLRGGNYGYTFGSGTRLTVV.